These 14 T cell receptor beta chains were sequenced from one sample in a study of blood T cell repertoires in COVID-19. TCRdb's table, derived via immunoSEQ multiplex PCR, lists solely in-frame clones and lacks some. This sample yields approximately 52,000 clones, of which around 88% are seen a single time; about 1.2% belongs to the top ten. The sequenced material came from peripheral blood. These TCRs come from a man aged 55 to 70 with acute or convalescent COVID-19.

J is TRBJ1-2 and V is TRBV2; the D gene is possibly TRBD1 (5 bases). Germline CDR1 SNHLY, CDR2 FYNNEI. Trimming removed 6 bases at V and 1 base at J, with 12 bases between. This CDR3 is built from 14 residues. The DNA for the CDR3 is TGTGCCAGCAGGGGTGACAGCGTTAACTATGGCTACACCTTC. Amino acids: CASRGDSVNYGYTF.

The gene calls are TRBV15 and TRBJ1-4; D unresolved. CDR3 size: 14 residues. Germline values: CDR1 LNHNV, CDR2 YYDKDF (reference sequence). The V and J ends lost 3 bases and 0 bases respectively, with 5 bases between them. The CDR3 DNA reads TGTGCCACCAGCAGGGCCGCAACTAATGAAAAACTGTTTTTT. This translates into CATSRAATNEKLFF.

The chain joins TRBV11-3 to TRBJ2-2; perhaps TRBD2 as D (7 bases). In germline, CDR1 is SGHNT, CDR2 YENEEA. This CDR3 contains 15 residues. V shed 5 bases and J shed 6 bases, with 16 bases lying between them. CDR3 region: CASSNMAGAAGELFF. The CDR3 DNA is TGTGCCAGCAGCAATATGGCGGGGGCCGCCGGGGAGCTGTTTTTT.

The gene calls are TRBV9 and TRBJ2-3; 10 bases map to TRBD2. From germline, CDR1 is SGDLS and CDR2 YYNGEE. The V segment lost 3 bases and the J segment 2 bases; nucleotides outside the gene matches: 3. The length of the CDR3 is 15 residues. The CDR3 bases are TGTGCCAGCAGCGCCCTAGCGGGAGTCACAGATACGCAGTATTTT. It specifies CASSALAGVTDTQYF.

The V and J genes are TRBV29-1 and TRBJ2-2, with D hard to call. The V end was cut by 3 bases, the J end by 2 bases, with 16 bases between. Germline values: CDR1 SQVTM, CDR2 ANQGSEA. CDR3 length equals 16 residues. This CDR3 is CSVELARDFNTGELFF. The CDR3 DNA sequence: TGCAGCGTTGAGTTGGCGCGTGACTTTAACACCGGGGAGCTGTTTTTT.

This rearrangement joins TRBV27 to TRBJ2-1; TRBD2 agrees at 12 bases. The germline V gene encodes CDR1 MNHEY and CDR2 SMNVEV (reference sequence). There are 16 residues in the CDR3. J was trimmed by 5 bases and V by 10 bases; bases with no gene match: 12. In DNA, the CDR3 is TGTGCCACCCCGGGCGGACTAGCGGGACAGGACAATGAGCAGTTCTTC. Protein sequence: CATPGGLAGQDNEQFF.

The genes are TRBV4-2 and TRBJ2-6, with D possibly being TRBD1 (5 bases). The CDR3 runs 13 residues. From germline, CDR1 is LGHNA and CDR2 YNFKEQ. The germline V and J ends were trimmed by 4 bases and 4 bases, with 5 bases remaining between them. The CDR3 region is CASSRQGANVLTF. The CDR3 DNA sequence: TGTGCCAGCAGCCGACAGGGGGCCAACGTCCTGACTTTC.

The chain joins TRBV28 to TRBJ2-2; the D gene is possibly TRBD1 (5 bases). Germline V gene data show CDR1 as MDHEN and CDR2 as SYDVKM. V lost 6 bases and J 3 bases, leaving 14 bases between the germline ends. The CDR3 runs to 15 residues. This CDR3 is CASRSGNRDTGELFF. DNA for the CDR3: TGTGCCAGCAGATCAGGGAATAGGGACACCGGGGAGCTGTTTTTT.

The CDR3: CASSSPPRDRGPEQYF. The CDR3 DNA is TGTGCCAGCAGTTCCCCCCCTCGGGACAGGGGACCCGAGCAGTACTTC. The chain combines TRBV6-5 with TRBJ2-7, with 10 nucleotides matching TRBD1. Germline CDR1 is MNHEY and CDR2 is SVGAGI. With V trimmed by 4 bases and J by 6 bases, 12 bases remained unmatched. CDR3 length: 16 residues.

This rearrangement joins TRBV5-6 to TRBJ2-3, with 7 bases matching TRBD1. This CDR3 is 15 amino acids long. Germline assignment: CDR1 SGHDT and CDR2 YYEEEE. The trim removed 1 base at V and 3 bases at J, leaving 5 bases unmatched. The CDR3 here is CASSLLGQRTDTQYF. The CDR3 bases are TGTGCCAGCAGCTTGCTGGGACAGAGAACAGATACGCAGTATTTT.

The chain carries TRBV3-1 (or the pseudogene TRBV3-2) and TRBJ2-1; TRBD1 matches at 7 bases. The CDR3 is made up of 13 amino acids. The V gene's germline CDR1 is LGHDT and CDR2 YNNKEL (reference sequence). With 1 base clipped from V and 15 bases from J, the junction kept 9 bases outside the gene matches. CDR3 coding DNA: TGTGCCAGCAGCCAAGGACAGGGCGGCAATCTGTTCTTC. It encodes CASSQGQGGNLFF.

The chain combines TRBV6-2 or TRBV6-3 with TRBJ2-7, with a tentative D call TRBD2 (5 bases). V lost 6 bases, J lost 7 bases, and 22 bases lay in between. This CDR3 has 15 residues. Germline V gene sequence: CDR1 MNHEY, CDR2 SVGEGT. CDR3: CASSRLDWYSGEQYF. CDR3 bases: TGTGCCAGCAGCCGCTTAGACTGGTATTCGGGAGAGCAGTACTTC.

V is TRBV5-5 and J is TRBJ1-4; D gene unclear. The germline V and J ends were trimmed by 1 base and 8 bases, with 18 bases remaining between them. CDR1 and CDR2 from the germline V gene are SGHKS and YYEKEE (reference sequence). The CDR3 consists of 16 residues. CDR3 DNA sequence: TGTGCCAGCAGCTTGCCGAGCGGGTCTCCGGGGGAAAAACTGTTTTTT. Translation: CASSLPSGSPGEKLFF.

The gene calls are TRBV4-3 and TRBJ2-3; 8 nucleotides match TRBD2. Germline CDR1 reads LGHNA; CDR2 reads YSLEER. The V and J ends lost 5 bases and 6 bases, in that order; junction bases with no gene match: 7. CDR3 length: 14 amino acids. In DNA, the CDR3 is TGCGCCAGCAGCTTTAAGGCTAGCGGGGATACGCAGTATTTT. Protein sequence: CASSFKASGDTQYF.